This TCR beta chain was sequenced in a study of blood T cell repertoires in COVID-19. Study background: Some COVID-19 samples were acute and others convalescent; all came from the United States, Italy and Spain. In each case, the material was cDNA or gDNA derived from T cells, B-cell-depleted T cells, or PBMCs.

This clone was seen a single time. Per germline, CDR1 LGHDT and CDR2 YNNKEL (reference sequence). CDR3 length: 11 amino acids. The V end was cut by 5 bases, the J end by 5 bases, with 6 bases between. As processed by the authors: Nucleated cell counts were estimated from reference gene primer amplification. Some clones are missing from TCRdb's copy, which holds only in-frame ones; the method was immunoSEQ multiplex PCR. D and trimming come from the DNA, and the V and J calls and clone size come from that table. The sample carries about 300,000 clones, around 90% recorded once. The specimen was peripheral blood. This chain joins TRBV3-1 (or the pseudogene TRBV3-2) and TRBJ2-5; D not certain. The TCR comes from a man between 65 and 85 years old with acute or convalescent COVID-19. The CDR3 nucleotides are TGTGCCAGCAGCACGAGGGAGACCCAGTACTTC. Translating it yields CASSTRETQYF.